This entry describes one T cell receptor (beta chain). Germline V gene lookup returns CDR1 DFQATT and CDR2 SNEGSKA (reference sequence). The CDR3 is made up of 13 amino acids. This sample is part of a study of T-cell reconstitution after alpha-beta-depleted transplantation in children. Researchers prepared the TCRbeta library using unique molecular identifiers, the study reports. TCRdb redid the calling of the PCR reads with MiXCR, one entry per CDR3 protein. The sample has 500,000 to 750,000 distinct CDR3 sequences, about an eighth seen once; the top ten hold 2.2%. The specimen comprised PBMCs, mostly from graft donor cells, sampled 360 days after TCRalphabeta/CD19-depleted stem cell transplant. The chain has TRBV20-1 and TRBJ2-7; TRBD1 matches 7 bases. The clonotype originates from a male patient between 5 and 17 years old who had a stem cell transplant for acute myeloid leukemia, so the T cells may come from the graft donor. The DNA for the CDR3 is TGCGGGGCCATCATCGGGACAGCCTACGAGCAGTACTTC. Translated: CGAIIGTAYEQYF.